These 22 T cell receptor beta chains originate from one sample sequenced in a study of blood T cell repertoires in COVID-19. Data came from immunoSEQ multiplex PCR; TCRdb stores just in-frame clones and leaves some out. The table records some 260,000 clones, around 89% of them present only once. Sequencing was done on a sample of peripheral blood. The receptors stem from a woman under 40 with COVID-19, enrolled during active disease.

This chain connects TRBV19 to TRBJ2-1; 8 positions match TRBD2. Germline loops: CDR1 LNHDA, CDR2 SQIVND (reference sequence). The CDR3 has 15 amino acids. After removal of 3 bases from V and 5 bases from J, the junction contained 6 bases not matched to a gene. The CDR3 sequence is CASSMHGGGNNEQFF. For the CDR3, the DNA is TGTGCCAGTAGTATGCACGGGGGGGGTAACAATGAGCAGTTCTTC.

The V call is TRBV7-2, the J call TRBJ1-1; D not certain. Trimming removed 4 bases from V and 7 bases from J, with 13 bases in between. Germline values: CDR1 SGHTA, CDR2 FQGNSA. This CDR3 region has 13 residues. The CDR3 here is CASSYRDRGEAFF. The CDR3 bases are TGTGCCAGCAGCTACCGGGATCGTGGTGAAGCTTTCTTT.

The V gene is TRBV5-1, the J gene TRBJ1-2, with 10 positions matching TRBD1. The CDR3 runs to 18 residues. The V and J ends lost 0 bases and 2 bases, in that order; junction bases with no gene match: 10. Germline loops: CDR1 SGHRS, CDR2 YFSETQ. CDR3 residues: CASSLVGGQGRRNYGYTF. The CDR3, as DNA: TGCGCCAGCAGCTTGGTGGGGGGACAGGGGCGGCGAAACTATGGCTACACCTTC.

V usage is TRBV11-3 and J usage is TRBJ1-6; D might be TRBD1 (6 bases). V shed 1 base and J shed 7 bases, with 8 bases lying between them. In germline, CDR1 is SGHNT, CDR2 YENEEA. The CDR3 loop spans 14 amino acids. DNA of the CDR3: TGTGCCAGCAGCTTAGGTCAGGGGAATTCACCCCTCCACTTT. It yields the protein CASSLGQGNSPLHF.

This rearrangement joins TRBV2 to TRBJ1-4; D is possibly TRBD1 (5 bases). Germline loops: CDR1 SNHLY, CDR2 FYNNEI. V lost 7 bases and J 0 bases, leaving 15 bases between the germline ends. The CDR3 sequence is 16 residues long. The CDR3 bases are TGTGCCAGCAAAGCAGGGTCAACTGCAACTAATGAAAAACTGTTTTTT. As protein: CASKAGSTATNEKLFF. The full variable domain, its missing parts supplied by reference TRBV2 and TRBJ1-4, is EPEVTQTPSHQVTQMGQEVILRCVPISNHLYFYWYRQILGQKVEFLVSFYNNEISEKSEIFDDQFSVERPDGSNFTLKIRSTKLEDSAMYFCASKAGSTATNEKLFFGSGTQLSVL.

This clone has more than one count but fewer than ten. The genes are TRBV7-2 and TRBJ1-6; the match to TRBD1 covers 8 bases. Germline CDR1 is SGHTA and CDR2 is FQGNSA. Trimming cost V 1 base and J 9 bases; bases outside gene matches: 5. This CDR3 contains 15 residues. CDR3 in amino acids: CASSLESTGVSPLHF. The CDR3, as DNA: TGTGCCAGCAGCTTAGAGTCGACAGGGGTTTCACCCCTCCACTTT.

The CDR3 loop reads CSASGVGTDTQYF. CDR3 DNA: TGCAGCGCTAGCGGGGTAGGCACAGATACGCAGTATTTT. J is TRBJ2-3 and V is TRBV29-1; the match to TRBD2 covers 9 bases. Germline trimming cut 7 bases from V and 1 base from J; bases unmatched to any gene: 3. Per germline, CDR1 SQVTM and CDR2 ANQGSEA. The CDR3 totals 13 residues.

The chain couples TRBV6-2 or TRBV6-3 to TRBJ1-5, with 8 bases fitting TRBD1. The CDR3 has 14 residues. Germline lookup yields CDR1 MNHEY and CDR2 SVGEGT. V gave up 2 bases and J gave up 5 bases; unmatched junction bases: 2. DNA for the CDR3: TGTGCCAGCAGTTACGCAGGGGGCTATCAGCCCCAGCATTTT. Amino acid sequence: CASSYAGGYQPQHF.

The gene calls are TRBV14 and TRBJ1-1, with TRBD1 matching 7 bases. Germline V lookup: CDR1 SGHDN, CDR2 FVKESK. The junction had 5 bases not matched to a gene; V was cut back by 4 bases and J by 3 bases. The CDR3 covers 14 residues. The CDR3 is CASSPPGTDTEAFF. CDR3 nucleotides: TGTGCCAGCAGCCCTCCGGGGACAGACACTGAAGCTTTCTTT.

This clone was picked up one time. Other DNA sequences in this sample translate to the same CDR3. The rearrangement links TRBV19 to TRBJ1-1; tentatively, D is TRBD1 (5 bases). The CDR3 runs to 13 residues. V lost 8 bases and J 3 bases, leaving 13 bases between the germline ends. Germline values: CDR1 LNHDA, CDR2 SQIVND (reference sequence). In DNA form, the CDR3 reads TGTGCCAGTTCGAGGACGGGGGACACTGAAGCTTTCTTT. This encodes CASSRTGDTEAFF.

The gene calls are TRBV19 and TRBJ1-1, with D unclear. Trimming took off 3 bases at V and 8 bases at J, with 13 bases between the two ends. Germline CDR1 is LNHDA and CDR2 is SQIVND (reference sequence). The CDR3 has 13 residues. The CDR3 here is CASSIPGEGEAFF. The DNA for the CDR3 is TGTGCCAGTAGTATTCCAGGAGAGGGAGAAGCTTTCTTT.

The chain links TRBV24-1 to TRBJ1-2; possibly TRBD1 for D (6 bases). The V and J ends lost 7 bases and 6 bases respectively, with 8 bases between them. CDR1 KGHDR and CDR2 SFDVKD come from the germline V gene. This CDR3 has 11 amino acids. The CDR3 is CATREGDGYTF. The CDR3 DNA follows: TGTGCCACCAGAGAGGGGGATGGCTACACCTTC.

The gene calls are TRBV5-4 and TRBJ2-1; 7 bases are shared with TRBD1. Germline values: CDR1 SGHNT, CDR2 YYREEE (reference sequence). The CDR3 is made up of 13 amino acids. J lost 8 bases, V lost 3 bases, and 5 bases had no gene match. The CDR3 coding sequence is TGTGCCAGCAGCTACGCGACAGGGTATGAGCAGTTCTTC. Protein product: CASSYATGYEQFF.

CDR3 residues: CASTGLHNEQFF. Written as DNA, the CDR3 is TGTGCCAGCACCGGACTCCACAATGAGCAGTTCTTC. The chain carries TRBV2 and TRBJ2-1; the D gene is possibly TRBD2 (5 bases). V lost 7 bases, J lost 5 bases, and 9 bases lay in between. This CDR3 has 12 residues. Germline values: CDR1 SNHLY, CDR2 FYNNEI.

V gene TRBV5-4 combines with J gene TRBJ1-1; no clear D. Looked up from germline, CDR1 is SGHNT and CDR2 is YYREEE (reference sequence). The CDR3 has 13 residues. V lost 3 bases to trimming and J lost 9 bases, with 15 bases between them. CDR3 DNA: TGTGCCAGCAGCTCCGCCCCGGGAGGAAAAGCTTTCTTT. Translated: CASSSAPGGKAFF.

The chain couples TRBV6-5 to TRBJ1-3; TRBD1 might be the D (6 bases). The V end lost 6 bases, the J end lost 4 bases, and 16 bases lay between the germline ends. Germline lookup yields CDR1 MNHEY and CDR2 SVGAGI. The CDR3 spans 15 residues. CDR3 DNA sequence: TGTGCCAGCAGAGACTCTGGGACACGAGGAAACACCATATATTTT. The encoded protein is CASRDSGTRGNTIYF.

The rearrangement joins TRBV28 to TRBJ1-1; maybe TRBD1 (5 bases). Germline CDR1 and CDR2: MDHEN and SYDVKM. The CDR3 consists of 13 residues. Trimming cost V 0 bases and J 5 bases, with 7 bases left between them. The CDR3 DNA is TGTGCCAGCAGTTTATGGGGGGGAACTGAAGCTTTCTTT. Translation gives CASSLWGGTEAFF.

This sequence joins TRBV7-2 and TRBJ1-5; 7 nucleotides match TRBD1. Trimming removed 1 base from V and 1 base from J; junction bases left unmatched: 1. Germline CDR1 reads SGHTA; CDR2 reads FQGNSA. The CDR3 is made up of 15 amino acids. CDR3 region: CASSLDRGSNQPQHF. CDR3 coding DNA: TGTGCCAGCAGCTTAGACAGGGGAAGCAATCAGCCCCAGCATTTT.

This clone was counted a few times. V gene TRBV4-2 combines with J gene TRBJ1-3; 7 positions agree with TRBD1. Germline CDR1 reads LGHNA; CDR2 reads YNFKEQ. This CDR3 comprises 17 residues. J lost 4 bases, V lost 3 bases, and 12 bases had no gene match. The CDR3 protein is CASSQGERQGWGNTIYF. CDR3 in DNA: TGTGCCAGCAGCCAGGGCGAGAGACAGGGCTGGGGAAACACCATATATTTT.

The chain links TRBV6-5 to TRBJ2-7; D possibly corresponds to TRBD2 (5 bases). V shed 7 bases and J shed 3 bases, with 16 bases lying between them. The CDR3 runs to 14 residues. Per germline, CDR1 MNHEY and CDR2 SVGAGI. CDR3 loop: CASTDPGFLYEQYF. CDR3 in DNA: TGTGCCAGCACCGACCCGGGATTCCTCTACGAGCAGTACTTC.

The V and J genes are TRBV4-3 and TRBJ2-3; 8 bases are shared with TRBD2. CDR3 length equals 15 residues. Losses at the gene ends were 3 bases for V and 1 base for J; bases not matched to a gene: 3. CDR1 and CDR2 (germline): LGHNA, YSLEER. In DNA form, the CDR3 reads TGCGCCAGCAGCCAGGATAGCGGGGGCACAGATACGCAGTATTTT. Amino acids: CASSQDSGGTDTQYF.

The gene calls are TRBV5-1 and TRBJ2-1; 7 positions match TRBD1. Unmatched junction bases numbered 12, after V lost 6 bases and J lost 9 bases. CDR1 is SGHRS and CDR2 is YFSETQ in the germline V gene. This CDR3 contains 14 residues. The CDR3 sequence: CASTAARGPGEQFF. CDR3 DNA sequence: TGCGCCAGCACCGCCGCGAGGGGGCCAGGTGAGCAGTTCTTC.